Given below is one T cell receptor beta chain in context. TCRdb's copy holds only in-frame clones and misses some; the assay was immunoSEQ multiplex PCR. The table records about 1.5 million clones, 95% to 97% of them present only once. This record belongs to a study of shared clonotypes between healthy human individuals. The clonotype originates from a man aged 25 to 45 in good health. Sequencing input: naive CD4+ T cells sorted from blood. The subset: CD45RA+ positively selected.

This CDR3 reads CASSYSSGETNQPQHF. DNA for the CDR3: TGTGCCAGCAGTTACTCGAGCGGTGAAACCAATCAGCCCCAGCATTTT. The gene calls are TRBV6-6 and TRBJ1-5; D remains ambiguous. Germline V gives CDR1 MNHNY, CDR2 SVGAGI (reference sequence). V dropped 0 bases and J dropped 3 bases, with 12 bases sitting between them. The CDR3 is 16 amino acids.